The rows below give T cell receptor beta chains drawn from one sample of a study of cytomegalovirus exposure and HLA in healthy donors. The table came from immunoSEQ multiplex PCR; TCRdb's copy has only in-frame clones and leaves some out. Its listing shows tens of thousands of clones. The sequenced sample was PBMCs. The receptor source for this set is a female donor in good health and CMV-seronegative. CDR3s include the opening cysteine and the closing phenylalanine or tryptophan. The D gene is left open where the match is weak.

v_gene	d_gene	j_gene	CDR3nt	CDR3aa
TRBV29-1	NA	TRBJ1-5	TGCAGCGTTGAGGGGGCCGAGGGAAGCAATCAGCCCCAGCATTTT	CSVEGAEGSNQPQHF
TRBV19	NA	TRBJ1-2	TGTGCCAGTAGTATAACGGGGTATGGCTACACCTTC	CASSITGYGYTF
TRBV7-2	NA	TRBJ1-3	TGTGCCAGCATCCCCCAGATTGGGGGCTCGTTCTCTGGAAACACCATATATTTT	CASIPQIGGSFSGNTIYF
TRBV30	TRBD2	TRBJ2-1	TGTGCCTGGAACCCCGGGACTAGTGCGAATGAGCAGTTCTTC	CAWNPGTSANEQFF
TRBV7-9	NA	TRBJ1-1	TGTGCCAGCAGTTCCGGACGGACCCAGGGGACTGAAGCTTTCTTT	CASSSGRTQGTEAFF
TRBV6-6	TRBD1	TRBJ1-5	TGTGCCAGCAGCTCGACAGGGGACAGCAATCAGCCCCAGCATTTT	CASSSTGDSNQPQHF
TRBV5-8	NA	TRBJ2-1	TGTGCCAGCAGCCTCATGGGAATGAGTGGGGGGGCCTACTACAATGAGCAGTTCTTC	CASSLMGMSGGAYYNEQFF
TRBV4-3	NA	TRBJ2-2	TGCGCCAGCAGCCACTGGGGGCCGAAGAGTAACACCGGGGAGCTGTTTTTT	CASSHWGPKSNTGELFF
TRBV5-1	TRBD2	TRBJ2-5	TGCGCCAGCAGCGTGGTAGCGGGATCGGAGACCCAGTACTTC	CASSVVAGSETQYF
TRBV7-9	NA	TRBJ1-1	TGTGCCAGCAGCCCCAGGATGAACACTGAAGCTTTCTTT	CASSPRMNTEAFF